The 17 T cell receptor beta chains listed next were all sequenced from one sample in a study of blood T cell repertoires in COVID-19. Produced via immunoSEQ multiplex PCR; TCRdb's table is partial and in-frame only. The sample shows 150,000 to 180,000 clones, about four fifths of them seen only once. The sequenced sample consisted of peripheral blood. The source of these receptors is a man in his sixties with acute or convalescent COVID-19.

The chain recombines TRBV21-1 with TRBJ2-3; TRBD2 is the table's D call, not checked against the DNA. TRBV21-1 constitutes a pseudogene. The CDR3 has 14 amino acids. In nucleotides, the CDR3 is TGTGCCAGCAGAAATATAGAGAGCACAGATACGCAGTATTTT. Translating gives CASRNIESTDTQYF.

The rearrangement joins TRBV4-2 to TRBJ1-3; no reliable D call. V was cut by 0 bases and J by 2 bases, with 11 bases left in between. CDR1 is LGHNA, CDR2 YNFKEQ, per germline. This CDR3 has 16 residues. The DNA for the CDR3 is TGTGCCAGCAGCCAAGATCGTCTAGTTGCTGGAAACACCATATATTTT. Amino acids: CASSQDRLVAGNTIYF.

Notes on this clone: The sample carries other DNA sequences with the same CDR3. The chain has TRBV18 and TRBJ1-2; the match to TRBD1 covers 9 bases. Germline assignment: CDR1 KGHSH and CDR2 LQKENI. The CDR3 totals 14 residues. V shed 2 bases, J shed 2 bases, and the junction held 0 bases outside the gene matches. In DNA form, the CDR3 reads TGTGCCAGCTCACCAGGGACAGGGAACTATGGCTACACCTTC. Protein sequence: CASSPGTGNYGYTF.

The CDR3, as DNA: TGTGCCAGCAGTCCATCTCACGGGACTAGCGGGAGAGTCCACGAGCAGTACTTC. As protein: CASSPSHGTSGRVHEQYF. The chain carries TRBV6-2 or TRBV6-3 and TRBJ2-7, with 14 bases matching TRBD2. CDR3 length equals 18 residues. Germline V gene sequence: CDR1 MNHEY, CDR2 SVGEGT. Losses at the gene ends were 5 bases for V and 5 bases for J; bases not matched to a gene: 14.

This clone was counted a single time. This sequence joins TRBV6-5 and TRBJ2-3, with D perhaps matching TRBD1 (5 bases). Trimming stripped 6 bases from V and 4 bases from J, with 14 bases between. This CDR3 spans 14 amino acids. Germline V lookup: CDR1 MNHEY, CDR2 SVGAGI. CDR3: CASRRDREADTQYF. The DNA for the CDR3 is TGTGCCAGCAGGAGAGACAGAGAGGCAGATACGCAGTATTTT.

The chain couples TRBV6-5 to TRBJ1-2; weak D call: TRBD1 (6 bases). CDR3 length: 13 amino acids. Per the germline V gene, CDR1 is MNHEY and CDR2 is SVGAGI. Between the trimmed V and J ends, which lost 6 bases and 6 bases, there was a span of 14 bases. CDR3 in amino acids: CASSLQGVDGYTF. The CDR3 DNA follows: TGTGCCAGCAGCCTACAGGGAGTTGATGGCTACACCTTC.

This sequence joins TRBV5-5 and TRBJ2-3, with TRBD2 matching over 13 bases. V gave up 1 base and J gave up 3 bases; unmatched junction bases: 5. Looked up from germline, CDR1 is SGHKS and CDR2 is YYEKEE (reference sequence). CDR3 length: 17 residues. The CDR3 loop reads CASSLTSGGAMTDTQYF. CDR3 coding DNA: TGTGCCAGCAGCTTGACTAGCGGGGGGGCCATGACAGATACGCAGTATTTT. The full variable domain, in which reference TRBV5-5 and TRBJ2-3 provide the parts outside the CDR3, is DAGVTQSPTHLIKTRGQQVTLRCSPISGHKSVSWYQQVLGQGPQFIFQYYEKEERGRGNFPDRFSARQFPNYSSELNVNALLLGDSALYLCASSLTSGGAMTDTQYFGPGTRLTVL.

This chain connects TRBV9 to TRBJ1-1; the D is unclear. The CDR3 totals 14 residues. Germline V gene sequence: CDR1 SGDLS, CDR2 YYNGEE. Trimming left V 0 bases short and J 3 bases short, with 9 bases between. For the CDR3, the DNA is TGTGCCAGCAGCGTAGGTCCCCAGGACACTGAAGCTTTCTTT. Translation: CASSVGPQDTEAFF.

This clone was observed a few times. The rearrangement links TRBV30 to TRBJ1-3; D unclear. With 5 bases removed from V and 0 bases from J, the gap between germline ends came to 17 bases. Germline CDR1 and CDR2: GTSNPN and SVGIG (reference sequence). The CDR3 runs to 16 residues. CDR3 loop: CAWGGSGLYSGNTIYF. The CDR3 coding sequence is TGTGCCTGGGGAGGGAGTGGGTTATACTCTGGAAACACCATATATTTT.

The CDR3 reads CASSAGARGNQPQHF. In DNA form, the CDR3 reads TGTGCCAGCAGCGCAGGGGCTCGTGGCAATCAGCCCCAGCATTTT. The V and J genes are TRBV6-5 and TRBJ1-5; tentative D call: TRBD1 (6 bases). The CDR3 runs 15 residues. The V end lost 6 bases, the J end lost 2 bases, and 14 bases lay between the germline ends. In germline, CDR1 is MNHEY, CDR2 SVGAGI.

The genes are TRBV7-8 and TRBJ2-2; 7 bases align to TRBD1. Trimming at V came to 5 bases and at J to 0 bases, leaving 12 bases not matched to a gene. Germline V gives CDR1 SGHVS, CDR2 FQNEAQ. The length of the CDR3 is 18 residues. CDR3 region: CASSDRQGNRPNTGELFF. The CDR3 bases are TGTGCCAGCAGCGACCGACAGGGAAACCGACCGAACACCGGGGAGCTGTTTTTT.

DNA for the CDR3: TGTGCCAGTAGTATAGGGCATCAGGGGGCAGGGGAGCAGTACTTC. It encodes CASSIGHQGAGEQYF. V is TRBV19 and J is TRBJ2-7, with 8 bases lining up with TRBD1. V shed 1 base and J 7 bases; nucleotides not matched to a gene: 9. CDR3 length equals 15 residues. Per germline, CDR1 LNHDA and CDR2 SQIVND (reference sequence). The variable domain in full, with the rest retrieved from reference TRBV19 and TRBJ2-7, is DGGITQSPKYLFRKEGQNVTLSCEQNLNHDAMYWYRQDPGQGLRLIYYSQIVNDFQKGDIAEGYSVSREKKESFPLTVTSAQKNPTAFYLCASSIGHQGAGEQYFGPGTRLTVT.

The chain recombines TRBV9 with TRBJ1-1, with 9 bases matching TRBD1. The trim removed 0 bases at V and 5 bases at J, leaving 5 bases unmatched. CDR3 length equals 15 residues. Per germline, CDR1 SGDLS and CDR2 YYNGEE. The CDR3 here is CASSVGTGVGTEAFF. The CDR3 DNA sequence: TGTGCCAGCAGCGTAGGGACAGGGGTAGGGACTGAAGCTTTCTTT.

In its sample, this clone was seen once. This rearrangement joins TRBV10-3 to TRBJ2-3; possibly TRBD2 for D (5 bases). The CDR3 length is 14 residues. Germline-derived CDR1 and CDR2 are ENHRY and SYGVKD. The V end was cut by 6 bases, the J end by 4 bases, with 14 bases between. CDR3 sequence reads: CAIRTASSSDTQYF. CDR3 bases: TGTGCCATCAGGACGGCTAGCTCTTCAGATACGCAGTATTTT.

The V gene is TRBV7-9, the J gene TRBJ2-7; D call uncertain. The CDR3 contains 14 residues. Trimming stripped 0 bases from V and 0 bases from J, with 6 bases between. The germline CDR1 and CDR2 sequences are SEHNR and FQNEAQ (reference sequence). The CDR3 is CASSLAIGSYEQYF. The CDR3, as DNA: TGTGCCAGCAGCTTAGCGATCGGCTCCTACGAGCAGTACTTC.

The chain carries TRBV6-4 and TRBJ2-2; unclear D gene. The CDR3 is made up of 14 amino acids. CDR1 and CDR2 from the germline V gene are MRHNA and SNTAGT. V lost 7 bases, J lost 4 bases, and 13 bases lay in between. This CDR3 is CASTAEFGTGELFF. Written as DNA, the CDR3 is TGTGCCAGCACCGCGGAATTCGGCACCGGGGAGCTGTTTTTT.

This rearrangement joins TRBV7-9 to TRBJ2-7; 9 bases fit TRBD1. This CDR3 is built from 15 residues. In germline, CDR1 is SEHNR, CDR2 FQNEAQ (reference sequence). V gave up 5 bases and J gave up 2 bases; unmatched junction bases: 7. The CDR3 DNA reads as TGTGCCAGCAGCCGGGACAGGGTGAACCCCTACGAGCAGTACTTC. Its protein is CASSRDRVNPYEQYF.